This T cell receptor beta chain was captured in a study of CD8 T cells in ankylosing spondylitis. This clonotype has at least ten counts. Its antigen is unidentified. There are 17 residues in the CDR3. V gave up 0 bases and J gave up 0 bases, with 13 bases separating them. Study findings and constraints: A TCR beta motif of about 8 highly homologous variants appeared characteristic of ankylosing spondylitis blood.

TCRdb reprocessed the 5' RACE reads with MiXCR, giving one entry per CDR3 protein. The sample shows hundreds of thousands of distinct CDR3 sequences, 12% of them seen only once. The sequenced sample was blood, either unsorted or a sorted T cell fraction (not recorded which). The J gene is TRBJ2-3, the V gene TRBV12-3 or TRBV12-4; TRBD1 or TRBD2 may be the D gene (6 bases each). This TCR was sampled from a male donor with ankylosing spondylitis. The CDR3 region has the DNA TGTGCCAGCAGTTTAGCACGAGGGGGGCGGAGCACAGATACGCAGTATTTT. Protein: CASSLARGGRSTDTQYF.